These 21 T cell receptor beta chains came from one sample sequenced in a study of T cell repertoires in cytomegalovirus infection. MiXCR, applied by TCRdb to the reads, yields one record per CDR3 protein. The sample contains 250,000 or so distinct CDR3 sequences, over 8% of which appear only once. The specimen was PBMCs. Every receptor here comes from a human donor in good health (CMV status not recorded). Some clones in this sample may be carry-over from other donors' samples.

This clonotype was counted many times. This chain connects TRBV6-5 to TRBJ2-6; D not certain. V dropped 2 bases and J dropped 1 base, with 12 bases sitting between them. Looked up from germline, CDR1 is MNHEY and CDR2 is SVGAGI. There are 17 residues in the CDR3. CDR3 region: CASSYRRQPSGANVLTF. The CDR3 DNA is TGTGCCAGCAGTTACAGGCGACAACCTTCTGGGGCCAACGTCCTGACTTTC.

About this clonotype itself: Mismatch with germline at one junction end may stem from a read error. V and J are TRBV7-7 and TRBJ1-5, with unresolved D. Germline CDR1 reads SSHAT; CDR2 reads FNYEAQ (reference sequence). This CDR3 region has 13 residues. CDR3 sequence reads: CASSLYGGQPQHF. CDR3 in DNA: TGTGCTAGCAGCTTATATGGAGGGCAGCCCCAGCATTTT.

This clonotype was observed at least ten times. A much larger clone differs from this one at a single base, so this may be a read error. The chain is built from TRBV7-8 and TRBJ2-6, with D unclear. The CDR3 sequence is 13 residues long. Germline V gene data show CDR1 as SGHVS and CDR2 as FQNEAQ. The germline V and J ends were trimmed by 2 bases and 3 bases, with 2 bases remaining between them. The CDR3 sequence is CASSLFGANVLTF. The CDR3, as DNA: TGTGCCAGCAGCTTATTTGGGGCCAACGTCCTGACTTTC.

This clonotype has ten or more counts. V usage is TRBV20-1 and J usage is TRBJ2-3; 9 bases align to TRBD2. V dropped 5 bases and J dropped 2; count of bases not matched to a gene: 5. CDR1 is DFQATT and CDR2 is SNEGSKA in the germline V gene (reference sequence). The CDR3 consists of 14 residues. The CDR3 is CSAASGVLTDTQYF. The CDR3 DNA sequence: TGCAGTGCTGCTAGCGGGGTACTCACAGATACGCAGTATTTT.

The chain is built from TRBV12-3 or TRBV12-4 and TRBJ2-7, with TRBD2 identical over 12 bases. There are 15 residues in the CDR3. Unmatched junction bases numbered 4, after V lost 4 bases and J lost 3 bases. CDR3 sequence (DNA): TGTGCCAGCAGTTATGGACTAGCGGGAATCTACGAGCAGTACTTC. This translates into CASSYGLAGIYEQYF.

This clonotype has at least ten counts. The J gene is TRBJ2-1, the V gene TRBV7-9, with 14 bases aligning to TRBD2. This CDR3 is built from 15 residues. With V trimmed by 6 bases and J by 6 bases, 4 bases remained unmatched. Germline V gene sequence: CDR1 SEHNR, CDR2 FQNEAQ (reference sequence). Written as DNA, the CDR3 is TGTGCCAGCAGAAAGACTAGCGGGGGGGCCAATGAGCAGTTCTTC. As protein: CASRKTSGGANEQFF. Variable domain in full (rest from reference TRBV7-9 and TRBJ2-1): DTGVSQNPRHKITKRGQNVTFRCDPISEHNRLYWYRQTLGQGPEFLTYFQNEAQLEKSRLLSDRFSAERPKGSFSTLEIQRTEQGDSAMYLCASRKTSGGANEQFFGPGTRLTVL.

This clonotype was counted at least ten times. J is TRBJ1-2 and V is TRBV7-2, with 10 nucleotides matching TRBD1. The CDR3 has 14 residues. V was pared by 5 bases and J by 6 bases, with 6 bases of the junction left unmatched. Germline CDR1 reads SGHTA; CDR2 reads FQGNSA. The chain's CDR3 is CASSKGTGVDGYTF. CDR3 DNA sequence: TGTGCCAGCAGCAAGGGGACAGGGGTGGATGGCTACACCTTC.

This clonotype has more than one count but fewer than ten. The chain links TRBV19 to TRBJ1-1, with TRBD1 as a possible D gene (5 bases). The germline V gene has CDR1 LNHDA and CDR2 SQIVND (reference sequence). The CDR3 runs 13 residues. The V gene lost 3 bases and the J gene lost 6 bases, with 11 bases spanning the gap. The CDR3 reads CASSIWGVAEAFF. The CDR3 region has the DNA TGTGCCAGTAGTATCTGGGGGGTAGCTGAAGCTTTCTTT.

This clonotype was seen many times. This rearrangement joins TRBV7-2 to TRBJ2-5; 7 bases fit TRBD1. The germline V gene encodes CDR1 SGHTA and CDR2 FQGNSA. Trimming removed 6 bases from V and 11 bases from J; junction bases left unmatched: 15. This CDR3 spans 14 amino acids. CDR3: CASRRDRAANEQYF. In nucleotides, the CDR3 is TGTGCCAGCAGACGCGACAGGGCCGCGAATGAACAGTACTTC.

The V gene is TRBV7-2, the J gene TRBJ1-4; no clear D. The CDR3 contains 15 residues. V was trimmed by 9 bases and J by 0 bases, leaving 14 bases between them. Germline CDR1 and CDR2: SGHTA and FQGNSA. DNA for the CDR3: TGTGCCAGTTCGAGGGAAAGTGCAACTAATGAAAAACTGTTTTTT. Translation gives CASSRESATNEKLFF.

This clonotype was detected only a few times. CDR3 sequence: CASSYERQPQHF. As DNA, the CDR3 is TGTGCCAGCAGTTACGAGCGGCAGCCCCAGCATTTT. J is TRBJ1-5 and V is TRBV6-6; D gene unclear. Between the trimmed V and J ends, which lost 2 bases and 7 bases, there was a span of 6 bases. Per the germline V gene, CDR1 is MNHNY and CDR2 is SVGAGI (reference sequence). The CDR3 is 12 amino acids.

This clonotype was observed a handful of times. J is TRBJ2-6 and V is TRBV19, with 10 bases aligning to TRBD1. With V trimmed by 3 bases and J by 2 bases, 10 bases remained unmatched. The CDR3 runs to 19 residues. Germline CDR1 is LNHDA and CDR2 is SQIVND (reference sequence). The CDR3 coding sequence is TGTGCCAGTAGTATCATGGGACAGGGGAGCCGTACTGGGGCCAACGTCCTGACTTTC. Amino acids: CASSIMGQGSRTGANVLTF.

In this sample, this clonotype turned up many times. One end of the junction is discordant with germline, which a read error may explain. The rearrangement joins TRBV24-1 to TRBJ2-3, with a weak D call TRBD1 (6 bases). Germline values: CDR1 KGHDR, CDR2 SFDVKD. The CDR3 runs to 12 residues. The CDR3 here is CATSRGTDTQYF. The CDR3 coding sequence is TGTGCCACCTCCAGGGGCACGGATACGCAGTATTTT.

This clonotype has a count of ten or more. The V gene is TRBV7-2, the J gene TRBJ2-3; TRBD2 agrees at 9 bases. After removal of 5 bases from V and 7 bases from J, the junction contained 16 bases not matched to a gene. The germline CDR1 and CDR2 sequences are SGHTA and FQGNSA. The CDR3 has 17 amino acids. CDR3 sequence reads: CASSPPQGISGRYTQYF. CDR3 DNA sequence: TGTGCCAGCAGCCCCCCCCAGGGGATTAGCGGGAGATATACGCAGTATTTT.

This clonotype showed up many times. V gene TRBV7-2 combines with J gene TRBJ2-7; possibly TRBD2 for D (5 bases). CDR1 and CDR2 (germline): SGHTA, FQGNSA. Trimming removed 5 bases at V and 3 bases at J, with 11 bases between. The CDR3 loop spans 13 amino acids. The CDR3 loop is CASSASGGYEQYF. As DNA, the CDR3 is TGTGCCAGCAGCGCCTCAGGAGGCTACGAGCAGTACTTC.

The sample holds many counts of this clonotype. The chain has TRBV19 and TRBJ2-5; TRBD1 matches 7 bases. V was pared by 3 bases and J by 0 bases, with 4 bases of the junction left unmatched. This CDR3 contains 15 residues. Germline assignment: CDR1 LNHDA and CDR2 SQIVND (reference sequence). The CDR3 DNA is TGTGCCAGTAGTATGGGACAGCGGTACCAAGAGACCCAGTACTTC. Translating it yields CASSMGQRYQETQYF. Using reference TRBV19 and TRBJ2-5 for the parts outside the CDR3, the full variable domain is DGGITQSPKYLFRKEGQNVTLSCEQNLNHDAMYWYRQDPGQGLRLIYYSQIVNDFQKGDIAEGYSVSREKKESFPLTVTSAQKNPTAFYLCASSMGQRYQETQYFGPGTRLLVL.

This clonotype was detected ten times or more. The chain has TRBV7-3 and TRBJ2-1; 10 positions agree with TRBD2. Germline V gene data show CDR1 as SGHTA and CDR2 as FQGTGA. Trimming cost V 4 bases and J 15 bases; bases outside gene matches: 6. CDR3 size: 12 residues. In nucleotides, the CDR3 is TGTGCCAGCAGCTCTCTAGCGGGAGATCTGTTCTTC. Translated, it gives CASSSLAGDLFF. The whole variable domain, remainder taken from reference TRBV7-3 and TRBJ2-1, is GAGVSQTPSNKVTEKGKYVELRCDPISGHTALYWYRQSLGQGPEFLIYFQGTGAADDSGLPNDRFFAVRPEGSVSTLKIQRTERGDSAVYLCASSSLAGDLFFGPGTRLTVL.

Many counts were recorded for this clonotype. The J gene is TRBJ2-1, the V gene TRBV7-2; TRBD2 aligns across 11 bases. The CDR3 has 17 amino acids. The germline V gene encodes CDR1 SGHTA and CDR2 FQGNSA. Trimming at V came to 1 base and at J to 6 bases, leaving 8 bases not matched to a gene. CDR3 sequence: CASSLEVGTSGSNEQFF. CDR3 sequence (DNA): TGTGCCAGCAGCTTAGAAGTTGGGACTAGCGGTAGCAATGAGCAGTTCTTC. Full variable domain (missing parts from reference TRBV7-2 and TRBJ2-1): GAGVSQSPSNKVTEKGKDVELRCDPISGHTALYWYRQSLGQGLEFLIYFQGNSAPDKSGLPSDRFSAERTGGSVSTLTIQRTQQEDSAVYLCASSLEVGTSGSNEQFFGPGTRLTVL.

V is TRBV20-1 and J is TRBJ1-4; TRBD1 aligns across 12 bases. CDR1 and CDR2 from the germline V gene are DFQATT and SNEGSKA (reference sequence). This CDR3 is built from 19 residues. J was trimmed by 3 bases and V by 3 bases; bases with no gene match: 14. CDR3 in DNA: TGCAGTGCTAGTAGTCCCTTCCCGGGACAGGGGGCATCTAATGAAAAACTGTTTTTT. Protein: CSASSPFPGQGASNEKLFF.

This clonotype was seen at least ten times. This sequence joins TRBV7-9 and TRBJ2-7; 8 positions agree with TRBD2. This CDR3 is built from 15 residues. Germline V lookup: CDR1 SEHNR, CDR2 FQNEAQ (reference sequence). The trim removed 5 bases at V and 1 base at J, leaving 7 bases unmatched. CDR3 sequence (DNA): TGTGCCAGCAGCCCCCGACTAGCGTCATCCTACGAGCAGTACTTC. This gives the protein CASSPRLASSYEQYF.

This clonotype was picked up many times. CDR3 in DNA: TGTGCCAGCAGCGTCTTCCCAGGGCTAGCCAAAAACATTCAGTACTTC. Encoded protein: CASSVFPGLAKNIQYF. This chain uses TRBV7-2 with TRBJ2-4; tentatively, D is TRBD1 (5 bases). The germline V gene has CDR1 SGHTA and CDR2 FQGNSA. V was pared by 5 bases and J by 0 bases, with 14 bases between. The CDR3 covers 16 residues.